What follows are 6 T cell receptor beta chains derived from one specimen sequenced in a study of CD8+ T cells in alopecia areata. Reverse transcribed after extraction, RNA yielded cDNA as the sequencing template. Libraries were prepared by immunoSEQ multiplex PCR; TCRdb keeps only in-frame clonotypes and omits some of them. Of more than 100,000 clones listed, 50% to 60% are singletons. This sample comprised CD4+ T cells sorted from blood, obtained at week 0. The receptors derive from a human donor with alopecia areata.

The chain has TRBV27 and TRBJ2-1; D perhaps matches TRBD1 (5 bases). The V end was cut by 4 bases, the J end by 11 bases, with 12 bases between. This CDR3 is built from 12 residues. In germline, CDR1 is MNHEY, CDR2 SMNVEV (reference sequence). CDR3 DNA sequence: TGTGCCAGCAGTTCGCAGGGCACTAAGCAGTTCTTC. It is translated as CASSSQGTKQFF.

The CDR3 region has the DNA TGTGCCAGCAGCTTAGGTCAGATAAATTCACCCCTCCACTTT. Translated: CASSLGQINSPLHF. The chain joins TRBV7-9 to TRBJ1-6, with D unclear. The length of the CDR3 is 14 residues. With 1 base removed from V and 7 bases from J, the gap between germline ends came to 8 bases. CDR1 and CDR2 (germline): SEHNR, FQNEAQ (reference sequence). The full variable domain, in which reference TRBV7-9 and TRBJ1-6 provide the parts outside the CDR3, is DTGVSQNPRHKITKRGQNVTFRCDPISEHNRLYWYRQTLGQGPEFLTYFQNEAQLEKSRLLSDRFSAERPKGSFSTLEIQRTEQGDSAMYLCASSLGQINSPLHFGNGTRLTVT.

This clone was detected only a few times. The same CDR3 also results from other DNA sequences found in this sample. CDR3 residues: CASSLSGTDTQYF. For the CDR3, the DNA is TGTGCCAGCAGCTTAAGCGGCACAGATACGCAGTATTTT. This rearrangement joins TRBV7-2 to TRBJ2-3; no clear D. The CDR3 covers 13 residues. The germline V gene has CDR1 SGHTA and CDR2 FQGNSA. Between the trimmed V and J ends, which lost 2 bases and 1 base, there was a span of 4 bases.

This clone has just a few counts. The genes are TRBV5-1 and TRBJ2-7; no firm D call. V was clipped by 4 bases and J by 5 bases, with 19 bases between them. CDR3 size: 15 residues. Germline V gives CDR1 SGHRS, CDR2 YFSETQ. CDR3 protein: CASSPAWGVSDEQYF. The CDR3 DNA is TGCGCCAGCAGCCCTGCTTGGGGTGTGAGTGACGAGCAGTACTTC.

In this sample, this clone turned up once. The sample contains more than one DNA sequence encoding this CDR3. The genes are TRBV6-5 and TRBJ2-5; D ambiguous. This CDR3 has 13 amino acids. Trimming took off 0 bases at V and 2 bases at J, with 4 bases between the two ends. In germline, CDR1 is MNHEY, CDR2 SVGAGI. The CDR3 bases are TGTGCCAGCAGTTACTCGCGGCAAGAGACCCAGTACTTC. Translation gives CASSYSRQETQYF.

CDR3 region: CASSSGAPGSQPQHF. The DNA of the CDR3 is TGTGCCAGCAGCTCCGGGGCTCCGGGCAGTCAGCCCCAGCATTTT. The chain joins TRBV9 to TRBJ1-5, with D possibly TRBD1 on 5 matching bases. The CDR3 has 15 amino acids. V was cut by 4 bases and J by 6 bases, with 17 bases left in between. CDR1 is SGDLS, CDR2 YYNGEE, per germline.